This T cell receptor (beta chain) was sequenced in a study of CD8 T cells in ankylosing spondylitis. This clonotype appeared many times. TCRdb itself ran the 5' RACE reads through MiXCR, one entry per CDR3 protein. The sample lists 200,000 to 250,000 distinct CDR3 sequences; approximately 12% were seen once. V was shortened by 5 bases and J by 7 bases, with 15 bases between the two germline ends. The CDR3 sequence is 14 residues long. The sequencing input was blood, either unsorted or a sorted T cell fraction (not recorded which). The source is a male donor with ankylosing spondylitis or in good health (not recorded which). J is TRBJ2-1 and V is TRBV12-3 or TRBV12-4, with D perhaps being TRBD1 or TRBD2 (5 bases each). CDR3 residues: CASSHTGPQNEQFF. The CDR3 bases are TGTGCCAGCAGTCATACGGGGCCGCAGAATGAGCAGTTCTTC.